This T cell receptor (beta chain) comes out of a study of blood T cell repertoires in COVID-19. TCRdb's copy holds only in-frame clones and misses some; the assay was immunoSEQ multiplex PCR. The sample holds fewer than 250,000 clones, approximately 83% seen once. The CDR3 consists of 17 residues. This chain connects TRBV12-2 to TRBJ1-5. TRBV12-2 is designated a pseudogene. The specimen sequenced was peripheral blood. This receptor was taken from a woman aged 40 to 50 with active or convalescent COVID-19. CDR3 loop: CASRLVQDGRSNQPQHF. The CDR3 DNA sequence: TGTGCAAGTCGCTTAGTCCAGGATGGGAGGAGCAATCAGCCCCAGCATTTT.